Below are 17 T cell receptor beta chains sequenced from a single sample in a study of blood T cells in healthy people across ages. It was with a sample-barcoded 5' primer and a J-beta primer mix that a second PCR of roughly 7 to 11 cycles was run. MiXCR was run by TCRdb on the 5' RACE reads, yielding one entry per CDR3 protein. The sample lists 800,000 to 950,000 distinct CDR3 sequences, 30% to 45% seen once, with 13% in the top ten. The source material was blood. The receptors come from a man aged 18 to 30 in good health.

The CDR3 DNA sequence: TGTGCCAGCAGCTCTAGACAGTTGGAGGAGACCCAGTACTTC. This sequence encodes CASSSRQLEETQYF. The V call is TRBV7-8, the J call TRBJ2-5; a possible D gene is TRBD1 (5 bases). The CDR3 is made up of 14 amino acids. The V gene's germline CDR1 is SGHVS and CDR2 FQNEAQ. The V end was cut by 4 bases, the J end by 5 bases, with 14 bases between.

V gene TRBV7-9 combines with J gene TRBJ2-2; D uncertain. The CDR3 spans 16 residues. Between the trimmed V and J ends, which lost 5 bases and 5 bases, there was a span of 18 bases. CDR1 is SEHNR, CDR2 FQNEAQ, per germline (reference sequence). This chain's CDR3 is CASSAKNSRGTGELFF. CDR3 in DNA: TGTGCCAGCAGCGCCAAGAACAGCCGTGGGACCGGGGAGCTGTTTTTT.

The chain joins TRBV14 to TRBJ2-2, with 13 bases aligning to TRBD2. CDR1 and CDR2 from the germline V gene are SGHDN and FVKESK. The V gene end was trimmed by 3 bases and the J gene end by 6 bases; junction bases not matched to a gene: 4. The CDR3 runs to 16 residues. The CDR3 nucleotides are TGTGCCAGCAGCCAGAGGACTAGCGGGGGATCCGGGGAGCTGTTTTTT. It specifies CASSQRTSGGSGELFF.

The chain is built from TRBV2 and TRBJ2-7; no reliable D call. Trimming removed 3 bases at V and 1 base at J, with 10 bases between. The germline V gene encodes CDR1 SNHLY and CDR2 FYNNEI. The CDR3 covers 14 residues. CDR3 sequence (DNA): TGTGCCAGCAGTGAGGTTCCTAAATCCTACGAGCAGTACTTC. Residues: CASSEVPKSYEQYF.

This chain joins TRBV2 and TRBJ2-5; 9 bases align to TRBD2. The germline CDR1 and CDR2 sequences are SNHLY and FYNNEI. This CDR3 is built from 14 residues. Trimming cost V 3 bases and J 3 bases; bases outside gene matches: 2. The CDR3 reads CASSDKRGEETQYF. The CDR3 nucleotides are TGTGCCAGCAGTGACAAGCGGGGGGAAGAGACCCAGTACTTC.

The chain recombines TRBV20-1 with TRBJ1-6, with 7 bases aligning to TRBD1. V dropped 3 bases and J dropped 5; count of bases not matched to a gene: 7. The CDR3 length is 15 residues. From germline, CDR1 is DFQATT and CDR2 SNEGSKA (reference sequence). The CDR3 region is CSASQVQGNNSPLHF. The CDR3 DNA is TGCAGTGCTAGTCAAGTACAGGGGAATAATTCACCCCTCCACTTT.

Remarks on this clonotype: A read error is possible here, since a much larger clone lies one base away. The chain has TRBV4-1 and TRBJ2-3, with TRBD2 matching 10 bases. CDR1 and CDR2 (germline): MGHRA, YSYEKL. The CDR3 runs 16 residues. V was clipped by 1 base and J by 5 bases; unmatched bases: 6. CDR3 sequence: CASSQGASGGEDTQYF. CDR3 bases: TGCGCCAGCAGCCAAGGCGCTAGCGGGGGTGAAGATACGCAGTATTTT.

The genes are TRBV20-1 and TRBJ2-1; possible D gene TRBD2, 6 bases. Trimming removed 5 bases from V and 13 bases from J, with 24 bases in between. CDR1 and CDR2 (germline): DFQATT, SNEGSKA (reference sequence). The CDR3 consists of 14 residues. CDR3 amino acids: CSAVNQGPGETQFF. CDR3 DNA: TGCAGTGCTGTTAACCAGGGTCCGGGAGAGACCCAGTTCTTC.

This rearrangement joins TRBV2 to TRBJ2-7; 8 nucleotides line up with TRBD1. This CDR3 contains 15 residues. Germline lookup yields CDR1 SNHLY and CDR2 FYNNEI. The V segment lost 4 bases and the J segment 0 bases; nucleotides outside the gene matches: 5. The CDR3 is CASSVGQGLSYEQYF. CDR3 bases: TGTGCCAGCAGTGTCGGACAGGGCCTCTCCTACGAGCAGTACTTC. The full variable domain, completed using reference TRBV2 and TRBJ2-7, is EPEVTQTPSHQVTQMGQEVILRCVPISNHLYFYWYRQILGQKVEFLVSFYNNEISEKSEIFDDQFSVERPDGSNFTLKIRSTKLEDSAMYFCASSVGQGLSYEQYFGPGTRLTVT.

The rearrangement joins TRBV20-1 to TRBJ1-4; the match to TRBD1 covers 9 bases. The germline V gene has CDR1 DFQATT and CDR2 SNEGSKA (reference sequence). The CDR3 covers 13 residues. The ends lost 4 bases at V and 8 bases at J; junction bases unmatched: 5. The chain's CDR3 is CSAKQGAGEKLFF. The CDR3, as DNA: TGCAGTGCTAAACAGGGGGCAGGGGAAAAACTGTTTTTT.

The J gene is TRBJ2-5, the V gene TRBV28, with 7 bases fitting TRBD1. The CDR3 runs 16 residues. With 2 bases clipped from V and 4 bases from J, the junction kept 10 bases outside the gene matches. The germline V gene has CDR1 MDHEN and CDR2 SYDVKM. The CDR3 DNA is TGTGCCAGCAGTTTACCCCTCAGGGGGTGGAGAGAGACCCAGTACTTC. It codes for CASSLPLRGWRETQYF.

V and J are TRBV6-2 or TRBV6-3 and TRBJ1-5; the match to TRBD1 covers 8 bases. Germline V gene data show CDR1 as MNHEY and CDR2 as SVGEGT. With V trimmed by 0 bases and J by 2 bases, 12 bases remained unmatched. This CDR3 spans 19 amino acids. In DNA, the CDR3 is TGTGCCAGCAGTTACTCCTACTCTAGGACAGGGATCGGCAATCAGCCCCAGCATTTT. Its protein product is CASSYSYSRTGIGNQPQHF.

This chain links TRBV5-1 with TRBJ2-7, with TRBD2 matching 11 bases. The trim removed 4 bases at V and 7 bases at J, leaving 13 bases unmatched. Per germline, CDR1 SGHRS and CDR2 YFSETQ. The CDR3 runs 16 residues. The CDR3 region has the DNA TGCGCCAGCAGCCCATCTAGCGGGGGGACTTACAATGAGCAGTACTTC. Its translation: CASSPSSGGTYNEQYF.

Details on this clonotype: The junction departs from the called germline gene at one end, perhaps through a read error. The gene calls are TRBV7-3 and TRBJ2-1; TRBD2 matches at 10 bases. Per germline, CDR1 SGHTA and CDR2 FQGTGA. The CDR3 has 16 amino acids. As DNA, the CDR3 is TGTGCCTGCAGCTTATATGCTAGCGGGGGCTCAGATGAGCAGTTCTTC. This translates into CACSLYASGGSDEQFF.

A note on this clonotype: The CDR3 carries no conserved terminal phenylalanine or tryptophan, so it likely arises from a read error. The chain carries TRBV10-3 and TRBJ2-6; the match to TRBD1 covers 7 bases. Germline CDR1 ENHRY, CDR2 SYGVKD. This CDR3 contains 17 residues. V gave up 4 bases and J gave up 0 bases; unmatched junction bases: 6. The CDR3 nucleotides read TGTGCCATCAGTGGGGGACAGCAACTCTCTGGGGCCAACGTCCTGACTGTC. The encoded protein is CAISGGQQLSGANVLTV.

This sequence joins TRBV20-1 and TRBJ2-5, with D uncertain. This CDR3 comprises 11 residues. Germline lookup yields CDR1 DFQATT and CDR2 SNEGSKA (reference sequence). Trimming took 3 bases from V and 2 from J, leaving 4 bases between them. As DNA, the CDR3 is TGCAGTGCTAGCTGGCAAGAGACCCAGTACTTC. It is translated as CSASWQETQYF.

The V and J genes are TRBV18 and TRBJ1-1; a weak D match, TRBD1 (6 bases). Deletions cut 2 bases from V and 5 bases from J, with 15 bases between. There are 15 residues in the CDR3. Germline CDR1 is KGHSH and CDR2 is LQKENI. CDR3 region: CASSPGARGVTEAFF. The CDR3 DNA follows: TGTGCCAGCTCACCAGGGGCCAGGGGAGTGACTGAAGCTTTCTTT.